This T cell receptor beta chain stems from a study of blood T cell repertoires in COVID-19. Study summary: Donors in the United States, Italy and Spain gave samples during acute or convalescent COVID-19. Sources were T cells, B-cell-depleted T cells, or PBMCs; the material itself was cDNA or gDNA.

Authors' analysis steps: Counts of nucleated cells, estimated from reference gene primer amplification, were obtained. Sequencing was performed with immunoSEQ multiplex PCR; in TCRdb, only in-frame clones are kept and a portion is missing. V and J calls and clone size come straight from that table; D and trimming were deduced from the DNA. The table lists roughly 100,000 clones, less than 85% of them singletons, with about 1.7% in the top ten. There are 15 residues in the CDR3. V lost 0 bases to trimming and J lost 5 bases, with 13 bases between them. Germline CDR1 SGHAT, CDR2 FQNNGV. This chain joins TRBV11-2 and TRBJ2-5; D uncertain. This TCR came from a woman between 65 and 79 years old with active or convalescent COVID-19. The sample was peripheral blood. CDR3: CASSLEAGFRETQYF. Here the CDR3 DNA reads TGTGCCAGCAGCTTAGAGGCCGGGTTCCGTGAGACCCAGTACTTC.